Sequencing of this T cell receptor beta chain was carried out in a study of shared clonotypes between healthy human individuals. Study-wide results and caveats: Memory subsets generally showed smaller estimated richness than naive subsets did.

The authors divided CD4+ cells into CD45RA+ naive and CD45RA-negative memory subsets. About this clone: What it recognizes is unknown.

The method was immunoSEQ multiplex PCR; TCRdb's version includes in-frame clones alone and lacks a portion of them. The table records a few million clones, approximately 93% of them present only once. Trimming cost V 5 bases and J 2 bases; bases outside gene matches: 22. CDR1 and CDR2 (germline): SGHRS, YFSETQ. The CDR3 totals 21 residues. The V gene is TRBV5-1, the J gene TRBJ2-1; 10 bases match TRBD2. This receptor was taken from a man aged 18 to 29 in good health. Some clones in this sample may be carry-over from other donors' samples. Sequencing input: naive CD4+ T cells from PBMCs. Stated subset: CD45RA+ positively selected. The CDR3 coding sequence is TGCGCCAGCAGGCCAGGTGACAGGGGAGGAGGACTAGCGGAAGCCTACAATGAGCAGTTCTTC. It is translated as CASRPGDRGGGLAEAYNEQFF.